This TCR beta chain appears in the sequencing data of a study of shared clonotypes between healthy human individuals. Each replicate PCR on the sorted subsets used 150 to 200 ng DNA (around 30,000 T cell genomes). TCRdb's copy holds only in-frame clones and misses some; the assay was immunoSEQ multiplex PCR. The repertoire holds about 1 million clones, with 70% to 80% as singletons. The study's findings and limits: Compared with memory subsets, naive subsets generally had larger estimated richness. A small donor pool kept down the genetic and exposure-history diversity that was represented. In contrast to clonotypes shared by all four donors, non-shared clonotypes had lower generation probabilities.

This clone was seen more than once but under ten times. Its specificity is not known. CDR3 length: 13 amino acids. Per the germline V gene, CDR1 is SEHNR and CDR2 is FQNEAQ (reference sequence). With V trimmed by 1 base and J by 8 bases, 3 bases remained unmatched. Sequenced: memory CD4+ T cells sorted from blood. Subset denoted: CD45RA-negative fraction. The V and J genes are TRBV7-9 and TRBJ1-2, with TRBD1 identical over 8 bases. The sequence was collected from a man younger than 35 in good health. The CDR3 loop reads CASSLGRGPGYTF. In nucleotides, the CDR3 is TGTGCCAGCAGCTTAGGCAGGGGGCCAGGCTACACCTTC.